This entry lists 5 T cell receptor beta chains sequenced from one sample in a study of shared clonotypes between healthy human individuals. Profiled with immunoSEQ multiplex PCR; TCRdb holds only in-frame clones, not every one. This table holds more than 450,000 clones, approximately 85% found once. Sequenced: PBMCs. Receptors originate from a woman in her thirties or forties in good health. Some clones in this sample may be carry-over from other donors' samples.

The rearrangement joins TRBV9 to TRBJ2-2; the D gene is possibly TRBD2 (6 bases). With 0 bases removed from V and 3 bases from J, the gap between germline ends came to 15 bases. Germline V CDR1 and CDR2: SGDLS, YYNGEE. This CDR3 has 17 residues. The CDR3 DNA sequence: TGTGCCAGCAGCGTAGCTACTTCGGGAGCCCACACCGGGGAGCTGTTTTTT. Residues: CASSVATSGAHTGELFF.

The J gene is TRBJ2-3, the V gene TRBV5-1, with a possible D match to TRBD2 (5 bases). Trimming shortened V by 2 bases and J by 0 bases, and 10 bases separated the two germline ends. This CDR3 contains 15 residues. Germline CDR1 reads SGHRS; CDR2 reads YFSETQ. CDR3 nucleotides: TGCGCCAGCAGCTTCGGAGGTAGGAGCACAGATACGCAGTATTTT. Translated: CASSFGGRSTDTQYF.

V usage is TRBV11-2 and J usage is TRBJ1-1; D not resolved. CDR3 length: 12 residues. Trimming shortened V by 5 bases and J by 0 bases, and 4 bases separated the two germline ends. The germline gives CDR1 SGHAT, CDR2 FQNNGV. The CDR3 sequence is CASSRMNTEAFF. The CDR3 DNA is TGTGCCAGCAGCCGTATGAACACTGAAGCTTTCTTT.

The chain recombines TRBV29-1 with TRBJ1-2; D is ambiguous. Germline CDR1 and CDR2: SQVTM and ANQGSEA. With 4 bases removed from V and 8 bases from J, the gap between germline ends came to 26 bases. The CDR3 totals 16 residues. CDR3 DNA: TGCAGCGTTGGCAAGGCAGCTATGGCATCCGGCTTGGGCTACACCTTC. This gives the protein CSVGKAAMASGLGYTF.

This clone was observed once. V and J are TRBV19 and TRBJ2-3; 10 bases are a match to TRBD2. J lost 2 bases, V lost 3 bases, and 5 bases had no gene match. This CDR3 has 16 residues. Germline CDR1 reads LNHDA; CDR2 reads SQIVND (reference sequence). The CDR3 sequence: CASSMLAGVDTDTQYF. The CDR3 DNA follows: TGTGCCAGTAGTATGCTAGCGGGAGTGGACACAGATACGCAGTATTTT.